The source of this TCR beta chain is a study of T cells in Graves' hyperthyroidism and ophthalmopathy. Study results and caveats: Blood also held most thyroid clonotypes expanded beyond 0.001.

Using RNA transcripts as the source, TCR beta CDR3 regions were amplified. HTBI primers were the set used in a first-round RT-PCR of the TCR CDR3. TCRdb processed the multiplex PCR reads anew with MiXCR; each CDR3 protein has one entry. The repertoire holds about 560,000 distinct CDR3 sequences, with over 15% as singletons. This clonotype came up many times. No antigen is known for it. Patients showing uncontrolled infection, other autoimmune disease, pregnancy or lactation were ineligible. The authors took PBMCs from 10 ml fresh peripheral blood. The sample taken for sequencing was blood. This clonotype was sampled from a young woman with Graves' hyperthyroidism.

The CDR3 DNA sequence: TGTGCCAGCAGTGGGACTAGCGGGGGTTTCTACAATGAGCAGTTCTTC. Its protein is CASSGTSGGFYNEQFF. The chain recombines TRBV6-1 with TRBJ2-1, with 13 bases that match TRBD2. The V and J ends lost 4 bases and 3 bases, in that order; junction bases with no gene match: 3. The germline V gene has CDR1 MNHNS and CDR2 SASEGT. There are 16 residues in the CDR3.